The source of this T cell receptor (beta chain) is a study of read filtering for tumor transcriptome and immune sequencing. About the research overall: Mean patient age was roughly 66 years, range roughly 45 to 80; around 16 male, 11 to 15 female. Revised staging placed eight or nine patients in R-ISS I, about 17 in II, about seven in III.

Remarks on this clonotype: Its matching antigen is unknown. Sequence at one end of the junction differs from germline and may be a read error.

This CDR3 comprises 13 residues. Germline V gene sequence: CDR1 KGHSH, CDR2 LQKENI. The library was built from about 400 ng RNA with molecular barcoded adaptors for alpha/delta and beta/gamma chains. TCRdb reanalysed the reads using MiXCR and keeps one entry per CDR3 protein. The table lists approximately 5,800 distinct CDR3 sequences, around 20% of them singletons. Overall study results and limits: Without single-read clonotypes, shared clonotype proportions correlated more between IR-seq and RNA-seq.

The rearrangement uses TRBV18 and TRBJ1-5; D is perhaps TRBD1 (5 bases). Sequencing was done on a sample of a population of CD138-negative cells sorted from bone marrow. The receptor was isolated from a donor over 35 with multiple myeloma. CDR3 sequence reads: CASSPPGDQPQHF. The CDR3 coding sequence is TGTGCCAGCTCTCCACCGGGGGATCAGCCCCAGCATTTT.